This entry concerns a single TCR beta chain. Other nucleotide sequences in the sample specify the same CDR3. This CDR3 has 14 residues. The V gene's germline CDR1 is SGHRS and CDR2 YFSETQ. V was shortened by 2 bases and J by 0 bases, with 7 bases between the two germline ends. These data belong to a study of OX40 agonist ivuxolimab in advanced cancers. Here immunoSEQ multiplex PCR was the method, and the copy in TCRdb shows in-frame clones only, minus some. The sample yields some 80,000 clones, approximately 85% seen once. This chain uses TRBV5-1 with TRBJ2-3; D gene uncertain. The clonotype originates from an adult with an advanced solid tumor such as melanoma, head and neck, liver or kidney cancer. The sample consisted of CD4+ or CD8+ T cells sorted from blood, taken in a trial of the OX40 agonist ivuxolimab. CDR3 bases: TGCGCCAGCAGCTTAGCAGGTAGCACAGATACGCAGTATTTT. This gives the protein CASSLAGSTDTQYF.